This TCR beta chain was captured by sequencing in a study of blood T cell repertoires in COVID-19. Across the whole study: Specimens from acute and convalescent COVID-19 originated in the United States, Italy and Spain.

Donors were grouped by their self-reported clinical history. Recovered status in Cohort 3 required two negative PCRs, clearance, or symptom resolution. The CDR3 runs to 14 residues. Germline trimming cut 6 bases from V and 3 bases from J; bases unmatched to any gene: 4. The germline V gene encodes CDR1 SNHLY and CDR2 FYNNEI. Original analysis: Estimates of nucleated cell counts were drawn from the amplification of reference gene primers. Sequenced by immunoSEQ multiplex PCR; TCRdb stores in-frame clones only, minus some. From that table come the V and J calls and clone size; the DNA was used to work out D and trimming. The profile shows 170,000 or so clones, about 90% of them singletons.

V is TRBV2 and J is TRBJ1-2; 10 bases fit TRBD1. The TCR comes from a woman aged 50 to 60 who had recovered from COVID-19. Input material: PBMCs or T cells enriched from blood (not recorded which). CDR3 nucleotide sequence: TGTGCCAGCAGAACCGGGACAGGGGACTATGGCTACACCTTC. It specifies CASRTGTGDYGYTF.